The following is a T cell receptor beta chain sequence with its context. Its antigen is not identified. This record belongs to a study of T cell repertoires in cytomegalovirus infection. Overall study: A matching HLA type, together with CMV infection, was signaled by public TCR beta signatures.

The CDR3 loop spans 13 amino acids. The V gene end was trimmed by 5 bases and the J gene end by 7 bases; junction bases not matched to a gene: 4. Germline values: CDR1 LGHNA, CDR2 YSLEER. Each CDR3 protein is one row after TCRdb ran MiXCR on the reads. Among over 90,000 distinct CDR3 sequences listed, about 15% were seen once. Overall study findings and caveats: Within the response measured ex vivo, HLA-C-restricted CMV-specific TCR beta clonotypes were dominant. Summed frequency of public TCR beta families distinguished CMV carriers with the relevant HLA.

The rearrangement uses TRBV4-3 and TRBJ2-1, with 8 bases aligning to TRBD1. Sequenced material: PBMCs. The receptor's source is a human donor in good health (CMV status not recorded). Some clones in this sample may be carry-over from other donors' samples. The CDR3 DNA reads as TGCGCCAGCAGCGCCGGGACAGGAAATGAGCAGTTCTTC. Amino acid sequence: CASSAGTGNEQFF.